This T cell receptor beta chain was captured in a study of T-cell reconstitution after alpha-beta-depleted transplantation in children. Study-level findings and limits: T-cell numbers and diversity, one year after transplant, stemmed largely from T cells that were newly produced. Elevated TCRbeta diversity at day 60 was traced, in some patients, to surviving recipient T cells and thymic progenitors. The origin of alpha-beta T cells about two months after transplant was reportedly several hundred expanded graft clones.

The CDR3 has 12 residues. Germline V lookup: CDR1 MDHEN, CDR2 SYDVKM. With 6 bases removed from V and 7 bases from J, the gap between germline ends came to 12 bases. Unique molecular identifiers were incorporated during preparation of the TCRbeta library. TCRdb re-derived calls from the PCR reads in MiXCR, one entry per CDR3 protein. The profile covers hundreds of thousands of distinct CDR3 sequences, with around 13% appearing a single time and around 0.79% taken by the ten largest. In its sample, this clonotype was seen a few times. The antigen is unknown. The origin of this receptor is a girl aged 2 to 9 with congenital amegakaryocytic thrombocytopenia, due to receive a stem cell transplant. The chain carries TRBV28 and TRBJ1-1; D is undetermined. Sequences were derived from PBMCs, sampled before TCRalphabeta/CD19-depleted stem cell transplant. This CDR3 reads CASSHKSGEAFF. CDR3 sequence (DNA): TGTGCCAGCAGCCACAAGTCAGGTGAAGCTTTCTTT. The variable domain in full, with the rest retrieved from reference TRBV28 and TRBJ1-1, is DVKVTQSSRYLVKRTGEKVFLECVQDMDHENMFWYRQDPGLGLRLIYFSYDVKMKEKGDIPEGYSVSREKKERFSLILESASTNQTSMYLCASSHKSGEAFFGQGTRLTVV.